Following are 27 T cell receptor beta chains from one sample sequenced in a study of beta chain features in type 1 diabetes. Every bit of the isolated RNA underwent reverse transcription, so sequencing read expressed TCRB transcripts. Libraries were prepared by immunoSEQ multiplex PCR; TCRdb keeps only in-frame clonotypes and omits some of them. The top ten hold more than 0.015% of the sample, which has a few hundred thousand clones, over 13% seen once. The specimen sequenced was naive CD4+ T cells from blood. The receptors stem from a woman aged 18-29 years in good health.

There are a few counts of this clone. V is TRBV29-1 and J is TRBJ1-2; D remains ambiguous. The CDR3 runs 14 residues. Germline CDR1 and CDR2: SQVTM and ANQGSEA. The ends were cut back, 3 bases at V and 4 bases at J, with 15 bases in the middle. This chain's CDR3 is CSVDFSRRGYGYTF. CDR3 nucleotide sequence: TGCAGCGTTGATTTCTCCCGACGGGGCTATGGCTACACCTTC.

This clone appeared a single time. The V gene is TRBV9, the J gene TRBJ2-2; tentatively, D is TRBD2 (6 bases). V was cut by 0 bases and J by 4 bases, with 13 bases left in between. The CDR3 has 16 residues. In germline, CDR1 is SGDLS, CDR2 YYNGEE. CDR3 protein: CASSVASGLTTGELFF. The CDR3 nucleotides read TGTGCCAGCAGCGTAGCTTCGGGACTTACCACCGGGGAGCTGTTTTTT.

This clone turned up a few times. The chain carries TRBV7-2 and TRBJ1-5; no reliable D call. The CDR3 contains 15 residues. Germline CDR1 reads SGHTA; CDR2 reads FQGNSA. V lost 3 bases and J 0 bases, leaving 9 bases between the germline ends. DNA of the CDR3: TGTGCCAGCAGCTTGTGGCACGATAGCAATCAGCCCCAGCATTTT. Amino acids: CASSLWHDSNQPQHF.

The J gene is TRBJ2-7, the V gene TRBV4-2; D is unclear. The CDR3 contains 13 residues. V was pared by 1 base and J by 4 bases, with 8 bases between. The germline V gene has CDR1 LGHNA and CDR2 YNFKEQ. CDR3 DNA sequence: TGTGCCAGCAGCCAAGTCGGAGAATACGAGCAGTACTTC. Protein: CASSQVGEYEQYF.

The CDR3, as DNA: TGTGCCAGCAGCTTAGCGGGGGGACAGACCCCCACTGAAGCTTTCTTT. As protein: CASSLAGGQTPTEAFF. The chain has TRBV7-9 and TRBJ1-1; the match to TRBD1 covers 7 bases. J gave up 4 bases and V 0 bases, and 8 bases lay outside the gene matches. This CDR3 comprises 16 residues. Germline CDR1 is SEHNR and CDR2 is FQNEAQ (reference sequence). The full variable domain, completed using reference TRBV7-9 and TRBJ1-1, is DTGVSQNPRHKITKRGQNVTFRCDPISEHNRLYWYRQTLGQGPEFLTYFQNEAQLEKSRLLSDRFSAERPKGSFSTLEIQRTEQGDSAMYLCASSLAGGQTPTEAFFGQGTRLTVV.

V gene TRBV15 combines with J gene TRBJ2-5; D possibly corresponds to TRBD1 (6 bases). This CDR3 is built from 15 residues. The ends were cut back, 3 bases at V and 1 base at J, with 12 bases in the middle. The germline CDR1 and CDR2 sequences are LNHNV and YYDKDF (reference sequence). CDR3 bases: TGTGCCACCAGCAGTTATCTCAGGGGCCAAGAGACCCAGTACTTC. Translation gives CATSSYLRGQETQYF.

This clone was picked up a small number of times. DNA for the CDR3: TGTGCCTCCTGGGGGGGCTATCTAAGGTACACCTTC. Translation: CASWGGYLRYTF. V gene TRBV10-3 combines with J gene TRBJ1-2; possible D gene TRBD1, 6 bases. The ends were cut back, 11 bases at V and 11 bases at J, with 21 bases in the middle. Germline V gene data show CDR1 as ENHRY and CDR2 as SYGVKD. The CDR3 has 12 residues.

This clone has just a few counts. The J gene is TRBJ1-5, the V gene TRBV15; no definite D call. Germline lookup yields CDR1 LNHNV and CDR2 YYDKDF (reference sequence). The CDR3 length is 15 residues. Trimming removed 1 base at V and 2 bases at J, with 9 bases between. As DNA, the CDR3 is TGTGCCACCAGCAGAGGAGTTACAGGCAATCAGCCCCAGCATTTT. Its protein product is CATSRGVTGNQPQHF.

The V and J genes are TRBV18 and TRBJ1-5, with D maybe TRBD1 (5 bases). The CDR3 runs 20 residues. Trimming removed 4 bases at V and 0 bases at J, with 25 bases between. The germline V gene encodes CDR1 KGHSH and CDR2 LQKENI. The CDR3 protein is CASSLREPGPGGISNQPQHF. CDR3 DNA: TGTGCCAGCTCACTACGAGAGCCGGGACCGGGGGGTATTAGCAATCAGCCCCAGCATTTT.

This clone was recorded a few times. The chain employs TRBV7-2 and TRBJ2-7, with D unresolved. V gave up 1 base and J gave up 5 bases, with 12 bases separating them. This CDR3 region has 14 residues. Germline lookup yields CDR1 SGHTA and CDR2 FQGNSA. The CDR3 coding sequence is TGTGCCAGCAGCTTAGGGTCCGCGCCTCACGAGCAGTACTTC. It codes for CASSLGSAPHEQYF.

This clone was observed a single time. The gene calls are TRBV27 and TRBJ1-4; 7 bases fit TRBD1. J lost 1 base, V lost 6 bases, and 8 bases had no gene match. Looked up from germline, CDR1 is MNHEY and CDR2 is SMNVEV (reference sequence). CDR3 length: 16 residues. The CDR3 region has the DNA TGTGCCAGCAGGAGGAACAGGGGACTAACTAATGAAAAACTGTTTTTT. Protein: CASRRNRGLTNEKLFF.

This clone showed up just a few times. The chain employs TRBV6-5 and TRBJ2-6, with D unresolved. The CDR3 covers 16 residues. The germline V gene has CDR1 MNHEY and CDR2 SVGAGI. V lost 0 bases, J lost 0 bases, and 6 bases lay in between. The chain's CDR3 is CASSYSLYSGANVLTF. The CDR3 nucleotides are TGTGCCAGCAGTTACTCATTGTACTCTGGGGCCAACGTCCTGACTTTC.

This clone appeared a few times. The chain combines TRBV10-3 with TRBJ1-2, with 7 bases matching TRBD1. Germline V gene sequence: CDR1 ENHRY, CDR2 SYGVKD. V trimming: 6 bases; J trimming: 0 bases; junction bases outside the gene matches: 4. The CDR3 is 14 amino acids. The CDR3 DNA sequence: TGTGCCATCAGGCCGGGACAGTCTAACTATGGCTACACCTTC. Translation gives CAIRPGQSNYGYTF.

In this sample, this clone turned up a few times. The chain is built from TRBV19 and TRBJ2-1; D remains ambiguous. CDR3 length equals 12 residues. Germline lookup yields CDR1 LNHDA and CDR2 SQIVND (reference sequence). Trimming left V 7 bases short and J 6 bases short, with 10 bases between. The CDR3 coding sequence is TGTGCCAGTATTGGAGTGAGCAATGAGCAGTTCTTC. It is translated as CASIGVSNEQFF.

The CDR3 here is CASNRDRGSDTQYF. Written as DNA, the CDR3 is TGTGCCAGCAACCGAGACAGGGGGTCAGATACGCAGTATTTT. The chain carries TRBV5-4 and TRBJ2-3; 9 nucleotides line up with TRBD1. The V gene end was trimmed by 6 bases and the J gene end by 4 bases; junction bases not matched to a gene: 6. The CDR3 has 14 residues. Germline CDR1 and CDR2: SGHNT and YYREEE (reference sequence).

This clone has just a few counts. The rearrangement uses TRBV30 and TRBJ1-4, with D possibly matching TRBD1 (5 bases). The CDR3 spans 15 residues. CDR1 GTSNPN and CDR2 SVGIG come from the germline V gene (reference sequence). Trimming removed 0 bases from V and 5 bases from J, with 13 bases in between. CDR3 in amino acids: CAWSVRGAVNEKLFF. CDR3 nucleotide sequence: TGTGCCTGGAGTGTACGTGGGGCCGTCAATGAAAAACTGTTTTTT.

This chain uses TRBV28 with TRBJ1-2, with 8 nucleotides matching TRBD1. The CDR3 runs 14 residues. CDR1 MDHEN and CDR2 SYDVKM come from the germline V gene. V dropped 2 bases and J dropped 8; count of bases not matched to a gene: 7. In DNA, the CDR3 is TGTGCCAGCAGTTTAGAGACAGGGGTCCGAGGCTACACCTTC. It translates to CASSLETGVRGYTF.

This rearrangement joins TRBV5-1 to TRBJ2-5, with 11 bases identical to TRBD2. Trimming removed 4 bases from V and 7 bases from J; junction bases left unmatched: 6. Per the germline V gene, CDR1 is SGHRS and CDR2 is YFSETQ. CDR3 length equals 14 residues. The chain's CDR3 is CASSTQTSGATQYF. CDR3 coding DNA: TGCGCCAGCAGCACCCAGACTAGCGGGGCGACCCAGTACTTC. Combining the CDR3 with reference TRBV5-1 and TRBJ2-5 gives the whole variable domain KAGVTQTPRYLIKTRGQQVTLSCSPISGHRSVSWYQQTPGQGLQFLFEYFSETQRNKGNFPGRFSGRQFSNSRSEMNVSTLELGDSALYLCASSTQTSGATQYFGPGTRLLVL.

This clone was seen once. This chain links TRBV27 with TRBJ2-5; D is possibly TRBD1 (5 bases). Trimming pared 1 base from V and 7 bases from J, leaving 16 bases between. The CDR3 is 15 amino acids. Germline CDR1 reads MNHEY; CDR2 reads SMNVEV (reference sequence). The CDR3 sequence: CASSLWQGNKRTQYF. The CDR3 region has the DNA TGTGCCAGCAGTTTATGGCAGGGAAACAAGAGGACCCAGTACTTC.

This clone has just a few counts. This rearrangement joins TRBV28 to TRBJ1-3, with D unclear. Germline lookup yields CDR1 MDHEN and CDR2 SYDVKM. The CDR3 loop spans 16 amino acids. Trimming left V 2 bases short and J 0 bases short, with 11 bases between. The CDR3 is CASSLVGRTSGNTIYF. CDR3 DNA: TGTGCCAGCAGTTTAGTGGGCAGAACCTCTGGAAACACCATATATTTT.

In this sample, this clone turned up a few times. The chain is built from TRBV29-1 and TRBJ2-1, with 12 positions matching TRBD2. This CDR3 has 15 residues. V lost 5 bases to trimming and J lost 7 bases; unmatched junction nucleotides: 9. Germline V gene data show CDR1 as SQVTM and CDR2 as ANQGSEA. The CDR3 reads CSVWALAGGWNEQFF. The CDR3, as DNA: TGCAGCGTTTGGGCTCTAGCGGGAGGGTGGAATGAGCAGTTCTTC.

V is TRBV18 and J is TRBJ1-5, with unresolved D. The V end was cut by 3 bases, the J end by 6 bases, with 6 bases between. CDR3 size: 12 residues. Germline V gene data show CDR1 as KGHSH and CDR2 as LQKENI. The CDR3 reads CASSPPGQPQHF. CDR3 in DNA: TGTGCCAGCTCACCTCCGGGTCAGCCCCAGCATTTT. The variable domain in full, with the rest retrieved from reference TRBV18 and TRBJ1-5, is NAGVMQNPRHLVRRRGQEARLRCSPMKGHSHVYWYRQLPEEGLKFMVYLQKENIIDESGMPKERFSAEFPKEGPSILRIQQVVRGDSAAYFCASSPPGQPQHFGDGTRLSIL.

There are a few counts of this clone. V is TRBV7-8 and J is TRBJ2-7; D not resolved. Germline values: CDR1 SGHVS, CDR2 FQNEAQ. This CDR3 spans 12 amino acids. V lost 0 bases and J 6 bases, leaving 6 bases between the germline ends. The CDR3 DNA follows: TGTGCCAGCAGCTTAGCAGCGTCCGAGCAGTACTTC. Its translation: CASSLAASEQYF.

The chain has TRBV5-1 and TRBJ2-1; TRBD1 matches at 9 bases. Trimming took 4 bases from V and 0 from J; bases not matched to a gene: 2. This CDR3 spans 15 amino acids. Germline V gene data show CDR1 as SGHRS and CDR2 as YFSETQ. The CDR3 reads CASSRTGVSYNEQFF. CDR3 coding DNA: TGCGCCAGCAGCCGGACAGGGGTCTCCTACAATGAGCAGTTCTTC.

In this sample, this clone turned up a few times. Other DNA sequences from this sample encode an identical CDR3 as well. Here the CDR3 reads CASSPSTGGNQPQHF. The CDR3 nucleotides are TGTGCCAGCTCCCCCAGTACTGGAGGCAATCAGCCCCAGCATTTT. The chain couples TRBV18 to TRBJ1-5; D is uncertain. Germline V gives CDR1 KGHSH, CDR2 LQKENI. Trimming pared 6 bases from V and 2 bases from J, leaving 14 bases between. The CDR3 runs to 15 residues.

This clone was found a few times. The genes are TRBV5-4 and TRBJ2-7; 8 bases fit TRBD2. The CDR3 totals 16 residues. The ends lost 3 bases at V and 3 bases at J; junction bases unmatched: 11. Germline CDR1 is SGHNT and CDR2 is YYREEE (reference sequence). For the CDR3, the DNA is TGTGCCAGCAGCTGGGGGTTTGGAGCGGGAGACTACGAGCAGTACTTC. It codes for CASSWGFGAGDYEQYF.

This chain connects TRBV14 to TRBJ2-4, with TRBD2 matching over 7 bases. Germline CDR1 SGHDN, CDR2 FVKESK. J was trimmed by 8 bases and V by 1 base; bases with no gene match: 2. This CDR3 contains 13 residues. This chain's CDR3 is CASSQGAGDIQYF. The CDR3 bases are TGTGCCAGCAGCCAAGGTGCGGGGGACATTCAGTACTTC.